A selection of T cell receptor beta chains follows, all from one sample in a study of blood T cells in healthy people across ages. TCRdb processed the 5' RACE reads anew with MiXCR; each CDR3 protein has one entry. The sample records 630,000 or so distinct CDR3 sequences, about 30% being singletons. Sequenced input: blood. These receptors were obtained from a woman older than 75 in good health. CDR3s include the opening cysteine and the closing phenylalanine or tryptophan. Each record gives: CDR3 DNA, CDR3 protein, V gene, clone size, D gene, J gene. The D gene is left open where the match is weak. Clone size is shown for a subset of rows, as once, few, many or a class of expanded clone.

DNA: TGTGCCAGCAGTTACCCCCGGGACTTAAGGACGGAGTATGGCTACACCTTC
CDR3: CASSYPRDLRTEYGYTF
V: TRBV6-6
size: many
D: -
J: TRBJ1-2

DNA: TGTGCCAGCAGCCGGATGGGACAGCCCGGCTATGGCTACACCTTC
CDR3: CASSRMGQPGYGYTF
V: TRBV3-1
size: -
D: TRBD1
J: TRBJ1-2

DNA: TGTGCCAGCAGCTTAAGGACTAGCGTCACAGATACGCAGTATTTT
CDR3: CASSLRTSVTDTQYF
V: TRBV7-2
size: many
D: TRBD2
J: TRBJ2-3

DNA: TGTGCCTGGAGTGTGGACAGGGGTCCCTACGAGCAGTACTTC
CDR3: CAWSVDRGPYEQYF
V: TRBV30
size: many
D: TRBD1
J: TRBJ2-7

DNA: TGTGCCAGCAGCCGGACTAGCGGGGGGACCGGGGAGCAGTTCTTC
CDR3: CASSRTSGGTGEQFF
V: TRBV5-5
size: many
D: TRBD2
J: TRBJ2-1

DNA: TGTGCCACCGGGGGTGACCAAGAGACCCAGTACTTC
CDR3: CATGGDQETQYF
V: TRBV10-3
size: many
D: -
J: TRBJ2-5

DNA: TGCAGTGCTAGAGTGGGACTCTTGAACACTGAAGCTTTCTTT
CDR3: CSARVGLLNTEAFF
V: TRBV20-1
size: -
D: -
J: TRBJ1-1

DNA: TGCGCCAGCAGCCAAGAGACAGGGTACCAAGAGACCCAGTACTTC
CDR3: CASSQETGYQETQYF
V: TRBV4-3
size: many
D: TRBD1
J: TRBJ2-5

DNA: TGCAGCGTTGGGGCGTCCTTGAGCTACAATGAGCAGTTCTTC
CDR3: CSVGASLSYNEQFF
V: TRBV29-1
size: many
D: -
J: TRBJ2-1

DNA: TGCAGCGTTGCCCGGGACAGGGGAGATCAGCCCCAGCATTTT
CDR3: CSVARDRGDQPQHF
V: TRBV29-1
size: -
D: TRBD1
J: TRBJ1-5

DNA: TGTGCCAGCAGTCAGACCTCTGGGGCCAACGTTCGGACTTTC
CDR3: CASSQTSGANVRTF
V: TRBV12-3/TRBV12-4
size: few
D: -
J: TRBJ2-6

DNA: TGTGCCAGCAGTGAGCGGCAGGGGAGGGCAGATACGCAGTATTTT
CDR3: CASSERQGRADTQYF
V: TRBV2
size: -
D: -
J: TRBJ2-3

DNA: TGTGCCAGCAAATTAGGTTTCGATCCCTACAATGAGCAGTTCTTC
CDR3: CASKLGFDPYNEQFF
V: TRBV6-2/TRBV6-3
size: many
D: -
J: TRBJ2-1

DNA: TGCGCCAGCAGCTTGAGGAACGGGGGGGAATCGAAGGGCTACACCTTC
CDR3: CASSLRNGGESKGYTF
V: TRBV5-1
size: many
D: -
J: TRBJ1-2

DNA: TGCAGTGCTAGTTTTCCCACGGGGGGCAACATCGCAGATACGCAGTATTTT
CDR3: CSASFPTGGNIADTQYF
V: TRBV20-1
size: many
D: -
J: TRBJ2-3

DNA: TGCGCCAGCAGCCAAGGATTACAGGGAGGTGGCTACACCTTC
CDR3: CASSQGLQGGGYTF
V: TRBV4-3
size: many
D: -
J: TRBJ1-2

DNA: TGTGCCAGCAGCGTAGGGGACAGCACAGATACGCAGTATTTT
CDR3: CASSVGDSTDTQYF
V: TRBV9
size: many
D: -
J: TRBJ2-3

DNA: TGCGCCAGCAGCTCAGGGGCGCGGGCGGCCTACGAGCAGTACTTC
CDR3: CASSSGARAAYEQYF
V: TRBV5-1
size: many
D: -
J: TRBJ2-7

DNA: TGTGCCAGCAACCGAAGAACGGAGGGGGCTAGTGGCTACACCTTC
CDR3: CASNRRTEGASGYTF
V: TRBV2
size: -
D: TRBD1
J: TRBJ1-2

DNA: TGTGCCACCAGCAGAGTGGCGGAGGGTGAGCAGTACTTC
CDR3: CATSRVAEGEQYF
V: TRBV15
size: once
D: -
J: TRBJ2-7

DNA: TGTGCCAGCAGTGGAGGGGGGGCGCGGTATGGCTACACCTTC
CDR3: CASSGGGARYGYTF
V: TRBV6-1
size: many
D: -
J: TRBJ1-2

DNA: TGCAGTGCTAACTCGCAGGGGGGAGAAACCTACGAGCAGTACTTC
CDR3: CSANSQGGETYEQYF
V: TRBV20-1
size: once
D: -
J: TRBJ2-7

DNA: TGCAGGGCTAGGCCCCCGACGGGGGAGCTGTACTTC
CDR3: CRARPPTGELYF
V: TRBV20-1
size: -
D: -
J: TRBJ2-7

DNA: TGCAGTGCTAGGGCCCACACAGATACGCAGTATTTT
CDR3: CSARAHTDTQYF
V: TRBV20-1
size: many
D: -
J: TRBJ2-3

DNA: TGTGCCAGCAGGGCAACGGGTCGATCAACTCCAGATACGCAGTATTTT
CDR3: CASRATGRSTPDTQYF
V: TRBV12-3/TRBV12-4
size: -
D: -
J: TRBJ2-3

DNA: TGTGCCTGGAAATGGCCCGGTCAGGGTAACAACGAGCAGTACTTC
CDR3: CAWKWPGQGNNEQYF
V: TRBV7-2
size: -
D: -
J: TRBJ2-7

DNA: TGTGCCAGCAGTGAGACAGGGCACTCCTATAATTCACCCCTCCACTTT
CDR3: CASSETGHSYNSPLHF
V: TRBV25-1
size: few
D: TRBD1
J: TRBJ1-6

DNA: TGCGCCAGCAGCCACGGACTAGCGGGGGACACAGATACGCAGTATTTT
CDR3: CASSHGLAGDTDTQYF
V: TRBV4-1
size: -
D: TRBD2
J: TRBJ2-3

DNA: TGCGCCAGCAGCCGTAAAGAAACAGGGGGACGTTCCTACAATGAGCAGTTCTTC
CDR3: CASSRKETGGRSYNEQFF
V: TRBV5-1
size: many
D: TRBD1
J: TRBJ2-1

DNA: TGTGCCAGCAGCCCGGGGGTTTCGACCGGGGAGCTGTTTTTT
CDR3: CASSPGVSTGELFF
V: TRBV7-3
size: many
D: -
J: TRBJ2-2

DNA: TGTGCCAGCAGCGTAGCAACTGACTCAAGAAACACCATATATTTT
CDR3: CASSVATDSRNTIYF
V: TRBV9
size: -
D: -
J: TRBJ1-3

DNA: TGTGCCAGCAGCCAAGATTTAGGGACGGCTGTTTTAGAGCAGTACTTC
CDR3: CASSQDLGTAVLEQYF
V: TRBV3-1
size: many
D: -
J: TRBJ2-7

DNA: TGTGCCAGCAGCGGTAGCGGGGGGGATGAGCAGTTCTTC
CDR3: CASSGSGGDEQFF
V: TRBV7-2
size: many
D: TRBD2
J: TRBJ2-1

DNA: TGTGCCAGCAGTGAAGTACCAGGGGTTCCCATTTCACCCCTCCACTTT
CDR3: CASSEVPGVPISPLHF
V: TRBV2
size: -
D: -
J: TRBJ1-6

DNA: TGTGCCAGCAGTTTCGTACAGGGAACGAATCAGCCCCAGCATTTT
CDR3: CASSFVQGTNQPQHF
V: TRBV28
size: -
D: -
J: TRBJ1-5

DNA: TGTGCCACCAGCAGAGACCAGGGGGTATCCTATGGCTACACCTTC
CDR3: CATSRDQGVSYGYTF
V: TRBV15
size: many
D: TRBD1
J: TRBJ1-2

DNA: TGCAGTGCTAGAGATACCAGGGGAGGGTACCAGCCCCAGCATTTT
CDR3: CSARDTRGGYQPQHF
V: TRBV20-1
size: few
D: -
J: TRBJ1-5